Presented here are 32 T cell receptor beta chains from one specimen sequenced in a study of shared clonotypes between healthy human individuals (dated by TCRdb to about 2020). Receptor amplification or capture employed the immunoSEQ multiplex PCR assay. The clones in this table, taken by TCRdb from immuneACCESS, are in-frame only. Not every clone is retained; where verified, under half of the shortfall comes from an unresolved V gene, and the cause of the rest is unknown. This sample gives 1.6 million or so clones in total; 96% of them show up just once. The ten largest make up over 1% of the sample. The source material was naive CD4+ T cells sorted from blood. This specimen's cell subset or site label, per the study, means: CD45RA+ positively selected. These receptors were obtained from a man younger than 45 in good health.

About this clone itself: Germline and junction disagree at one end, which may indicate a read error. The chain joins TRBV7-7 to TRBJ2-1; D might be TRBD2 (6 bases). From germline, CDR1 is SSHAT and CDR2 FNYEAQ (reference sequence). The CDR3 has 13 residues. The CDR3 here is CASSLSGGNEQFF. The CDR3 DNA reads TGTGCTAGCAGCTTGTCTGGGGGGAATGAGCAGTTCTTC.

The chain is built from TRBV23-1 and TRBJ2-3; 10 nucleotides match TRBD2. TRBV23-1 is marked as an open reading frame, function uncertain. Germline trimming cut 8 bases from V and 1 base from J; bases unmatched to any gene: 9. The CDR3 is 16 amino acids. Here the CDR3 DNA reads TGCGCCAGCTCCCCGGGGGGGACTAGCGGCACAGATACGCAGTATTTT. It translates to CASSPGGTSGTDTQYF.

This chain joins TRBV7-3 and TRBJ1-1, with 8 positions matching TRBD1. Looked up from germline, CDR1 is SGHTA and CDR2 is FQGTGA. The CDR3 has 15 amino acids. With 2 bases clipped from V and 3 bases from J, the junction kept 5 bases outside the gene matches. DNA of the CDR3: TGTGCCAGCAGCTTAGAACCAGGGGGCTACACTGAAGCTTTCTTT. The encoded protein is CASSLEPGGYTEAFF.

The CDR3 protein is CASSLDPGVLTLSTEAFF. In nucleotides, the CDR3 is TGTGCCAGCAGCTTAGATCCGGGGGTTCTCACTTTGAGCACTGAAGCTTTCTTT. The chain is built from TRBV11-2 and TRBJ1-1, with D tentatively TRBD1 (5 bases). Between the trimmed V and J ends, which lost 0 bases and 4 bases, there was a span of 21 bases. Germline loops: CDR1 SGHAT, CDR2 FQNNGV. This CDR3 spans 18 amino acids.

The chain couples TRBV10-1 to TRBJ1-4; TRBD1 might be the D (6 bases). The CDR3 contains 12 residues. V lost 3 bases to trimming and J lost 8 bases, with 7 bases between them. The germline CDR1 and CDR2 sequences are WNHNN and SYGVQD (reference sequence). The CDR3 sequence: CASSDGGEKLFF. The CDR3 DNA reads TGCGCCAGCAGTGATGGGGGCGAAAAACTGTTTTTT.

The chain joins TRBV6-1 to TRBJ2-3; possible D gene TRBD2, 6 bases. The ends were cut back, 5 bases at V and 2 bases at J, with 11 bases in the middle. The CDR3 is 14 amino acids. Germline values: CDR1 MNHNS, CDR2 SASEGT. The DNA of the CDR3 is TGTGCCAGCAGTAAGGCGGGATTCACAGATACGCAGTATTTT. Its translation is CASSKAGFTDTQYF.

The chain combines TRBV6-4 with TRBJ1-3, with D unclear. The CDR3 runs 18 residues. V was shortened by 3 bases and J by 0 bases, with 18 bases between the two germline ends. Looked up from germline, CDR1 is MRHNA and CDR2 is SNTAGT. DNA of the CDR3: TGTGCCAGCAGTGAAAGTTGGCGGTGGCCGCGCTCTGGAAACACCATATATTTT. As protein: CASSESWRWPRSGNTIYF.

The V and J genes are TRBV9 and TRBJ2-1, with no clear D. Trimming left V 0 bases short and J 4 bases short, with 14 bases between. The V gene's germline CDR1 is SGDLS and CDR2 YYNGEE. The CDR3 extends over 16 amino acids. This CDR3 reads CASSVELSTQYNEQFF. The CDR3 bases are TGTGCCAGCAGCGTAGAATTATCGACTCAATACAATGAGCAGTTCTTC. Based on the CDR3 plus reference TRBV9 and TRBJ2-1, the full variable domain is DSGVTQTPKHLITATGQRVTLRCSPRSGDLSVYWYQQSLDQGLQFLIQYYNGEERAKGNILERFSAQQFPDLHSELNLSSLELGDSALYFCASSVELSTQYNEQFFGPGTRLTVL.

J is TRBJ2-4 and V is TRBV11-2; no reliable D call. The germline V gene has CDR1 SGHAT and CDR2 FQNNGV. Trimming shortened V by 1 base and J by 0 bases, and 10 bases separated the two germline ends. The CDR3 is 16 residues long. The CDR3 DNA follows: TGTGCCAGCAGCTTAGTGAGCAGTCTAGCCAAAAACATTCAGTACTTC. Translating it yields CASSLVSSLAKNIQYF.

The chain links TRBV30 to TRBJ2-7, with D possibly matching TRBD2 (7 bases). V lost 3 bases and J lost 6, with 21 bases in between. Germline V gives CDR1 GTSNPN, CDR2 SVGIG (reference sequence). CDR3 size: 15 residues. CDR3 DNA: TGTGCCTGGAGGAGGGGCGGGGGCCCTCCCTTCGAGCAGTACTTC. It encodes CAWRRGGGPPFEQYF.

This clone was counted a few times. The CDR3 loop reads CASSELGLASSSYNEQFF. The CDR3 coding sequence is TGTGCCAGCAGTGAGCTTGGACTAGCGAGTTCCTCCTACAATGAGCAGTTCTTC. The gene calls are TRBV25-1 and TRBJ2-1; 9 bases agree with TRBD2. CDR1 MGHDK and CDR2 SYGVNS come from the germline V gene. V was pared by 3 bases and J by 0 bases, with 9 bases of the junction left unmatched. This CDR3 contains 18 residues.

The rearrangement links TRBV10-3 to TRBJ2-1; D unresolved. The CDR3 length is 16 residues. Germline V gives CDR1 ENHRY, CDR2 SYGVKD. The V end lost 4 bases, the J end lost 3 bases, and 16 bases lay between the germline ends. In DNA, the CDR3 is TGTGCCATCAGTGCCCCCGGGCAAGCCCTCTACAATGAGCAGTTCTTC. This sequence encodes CAISAPGQALYNEQFF.

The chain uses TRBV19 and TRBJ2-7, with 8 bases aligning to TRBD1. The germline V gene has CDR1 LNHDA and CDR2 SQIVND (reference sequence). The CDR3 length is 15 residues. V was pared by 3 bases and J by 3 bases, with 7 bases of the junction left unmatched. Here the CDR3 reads CASSMDRDRHYEQYF. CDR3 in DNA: TGTGCCAGTAGTATGGACCGGGACAGGCACTACGAGCAGTACTTC.

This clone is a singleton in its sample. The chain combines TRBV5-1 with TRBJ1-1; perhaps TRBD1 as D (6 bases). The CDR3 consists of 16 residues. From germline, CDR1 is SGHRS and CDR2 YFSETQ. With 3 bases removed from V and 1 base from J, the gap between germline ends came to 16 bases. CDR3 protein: CASSYSRQAANTEAFF. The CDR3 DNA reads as TGCGCCAGCAGCTATAGTAGACAGGCCGCGAACACTGAAGCTTTCTTT.

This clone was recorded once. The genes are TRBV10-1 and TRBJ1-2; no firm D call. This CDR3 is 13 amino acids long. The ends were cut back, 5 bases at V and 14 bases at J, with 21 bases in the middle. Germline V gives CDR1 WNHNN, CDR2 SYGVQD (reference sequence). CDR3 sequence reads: CASSPVGTLLRTF. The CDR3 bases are TGCGCCAGCAGTCCCGTCGGAACTTTACTGCGGACCTTC.

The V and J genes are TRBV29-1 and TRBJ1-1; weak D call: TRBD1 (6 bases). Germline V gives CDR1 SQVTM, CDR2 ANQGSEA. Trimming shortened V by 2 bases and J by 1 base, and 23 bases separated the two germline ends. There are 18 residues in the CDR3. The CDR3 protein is CSVERTRRTGRENTEAFF. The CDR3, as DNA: TGCAGCGTTGAACGGACCCGTCGTACAGGGAGAGAGAACACTGAAGCTTTCTTT.

The CDR3 loop is CASSLDRGERGEKLFF. DNA for the CDR3: TGCGCCAGCAGCTTGGACAGGGGAGAAAGGGGAGAAAAACTGTTTTTT. This chain joins TRBV5-1 and TRBJ1-4; 7 nucleotides agree with TRBD1. Per germline, CDR1 SGHRS and CDR2 YFSETQ. The V segment lost 0 bases and the J segment 8 bases; nucleotides outside the gene matches: 10. This CDR3 has 16 amino acids.

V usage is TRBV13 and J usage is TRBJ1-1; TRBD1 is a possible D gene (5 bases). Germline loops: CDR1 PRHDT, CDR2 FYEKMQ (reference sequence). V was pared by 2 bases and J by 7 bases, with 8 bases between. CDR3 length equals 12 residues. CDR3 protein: CASSLRGNEAFF. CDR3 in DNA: TGTGCCAGCAGCTTACGGGGGAATGAAGCTTTCTTT.

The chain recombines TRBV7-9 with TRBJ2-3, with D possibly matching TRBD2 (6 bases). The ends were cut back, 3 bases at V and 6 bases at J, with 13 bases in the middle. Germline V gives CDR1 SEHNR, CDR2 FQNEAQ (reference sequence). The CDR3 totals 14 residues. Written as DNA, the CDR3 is TGTGCCAGCAGCTTTGCGGGGCCCTGGGATACGCAGTATTTT. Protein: CASSFAGPWDTQYF. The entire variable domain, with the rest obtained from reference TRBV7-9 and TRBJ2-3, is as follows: DTGVSQNPRHKITKRGQNVTFRCDPISEHNRLYWYRQTLGQGPEFLTYFQNEAQLEKSRLLSDRFSAERPKGSFSTLEIQRTEQGDSAMYLCASSFAGPWDTQYFGPGTRLTVL.

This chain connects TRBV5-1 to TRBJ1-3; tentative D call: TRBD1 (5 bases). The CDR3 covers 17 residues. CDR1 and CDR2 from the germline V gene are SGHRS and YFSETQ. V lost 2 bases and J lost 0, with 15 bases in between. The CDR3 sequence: CASSLREGAGSGNTIYF. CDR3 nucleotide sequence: TGCGCCAGCAGCTTAAGAGAAGGGGCCGGCTCTGGAAACACCATATATTTT.

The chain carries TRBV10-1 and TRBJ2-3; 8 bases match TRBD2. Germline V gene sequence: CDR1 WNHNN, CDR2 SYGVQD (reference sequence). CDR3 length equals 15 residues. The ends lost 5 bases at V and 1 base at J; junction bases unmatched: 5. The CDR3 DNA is TGCGCCAGCAGTCCTACTAGCGGTGGCACAGATACGCAGTATTTT. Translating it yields CASSPTSGGTDTQYF.

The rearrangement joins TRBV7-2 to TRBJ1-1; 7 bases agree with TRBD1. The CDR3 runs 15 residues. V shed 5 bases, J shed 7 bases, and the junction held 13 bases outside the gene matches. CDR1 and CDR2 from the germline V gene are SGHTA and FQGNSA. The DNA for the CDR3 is TGTGCCAGCAGCCCCCGGACAGGCTTGATAAGTGAAGCTTTCTTT. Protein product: CASSPRTGLISEAFF.

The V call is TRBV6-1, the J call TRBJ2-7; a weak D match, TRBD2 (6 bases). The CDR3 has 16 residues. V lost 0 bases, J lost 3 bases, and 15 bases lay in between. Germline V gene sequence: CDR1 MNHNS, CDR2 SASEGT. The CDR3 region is CASSEAAGSSGYEQYF. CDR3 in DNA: TGTGCCAGCAGTGAAGCTGCGGGGAGTAGTGGCTACGAGCAGTACTTC.

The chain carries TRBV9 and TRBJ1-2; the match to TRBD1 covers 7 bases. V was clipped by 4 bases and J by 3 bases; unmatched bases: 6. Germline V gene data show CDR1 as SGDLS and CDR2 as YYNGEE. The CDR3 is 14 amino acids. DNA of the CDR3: TGTGCCAGCAGCCGGGACAGAATCGACTATGGCTACACCTTC. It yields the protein CASSRDRIDYGYTF.

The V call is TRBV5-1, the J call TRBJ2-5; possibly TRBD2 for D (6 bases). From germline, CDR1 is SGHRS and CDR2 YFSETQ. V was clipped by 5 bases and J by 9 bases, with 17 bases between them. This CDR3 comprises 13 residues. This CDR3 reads CASRQDPPGAQYF. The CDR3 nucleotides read TGCGCCAGCAGGCAGGACCCCCCGGGGGCCCAGTACTTC.

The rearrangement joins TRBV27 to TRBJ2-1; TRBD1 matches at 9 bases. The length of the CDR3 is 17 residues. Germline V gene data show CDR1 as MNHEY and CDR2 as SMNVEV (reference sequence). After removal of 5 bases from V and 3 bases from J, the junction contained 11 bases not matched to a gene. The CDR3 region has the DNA TGTGCCAGCAGTCACCGGGCCGGGACAGGGAACTACAATGAGCAGTTCTTC. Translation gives CASSHRAGTGNYNEQFF.

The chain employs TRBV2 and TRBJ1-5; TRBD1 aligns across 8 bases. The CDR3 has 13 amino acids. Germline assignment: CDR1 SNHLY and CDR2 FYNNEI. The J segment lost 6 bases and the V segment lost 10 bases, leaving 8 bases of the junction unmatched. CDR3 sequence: CATGQGWAQPQHF. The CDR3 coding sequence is TGTGCCACTGGACAGGGTTGGGCTCAGCCCCAGCATTTT.

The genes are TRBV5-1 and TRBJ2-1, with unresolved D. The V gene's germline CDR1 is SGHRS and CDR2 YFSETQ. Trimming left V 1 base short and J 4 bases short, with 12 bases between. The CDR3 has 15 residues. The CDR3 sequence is CASSLLGDVYNEQFF. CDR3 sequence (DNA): TGCGCCAGCAGCTTGCTTGGAGACGTTTACAATGAGCAGTTCTTC.

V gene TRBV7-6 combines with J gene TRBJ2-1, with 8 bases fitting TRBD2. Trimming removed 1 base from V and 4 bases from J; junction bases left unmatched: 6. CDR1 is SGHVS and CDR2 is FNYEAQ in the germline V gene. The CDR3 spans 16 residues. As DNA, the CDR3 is TGTGCCAGCAGCTTAGGTGTGACTAGCGTATACAATGAGCAGTTCTTC. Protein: CASSLGVTSVYNEQFF.

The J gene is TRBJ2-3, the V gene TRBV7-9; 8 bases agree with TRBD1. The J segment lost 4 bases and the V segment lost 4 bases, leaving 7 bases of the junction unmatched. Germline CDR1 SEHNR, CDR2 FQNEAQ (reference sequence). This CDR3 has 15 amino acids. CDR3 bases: TGTGCCAGCAGCTCACAAGGACAGGGCCCAGATACGCAGTATTTT. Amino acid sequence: CASSSQGQGPDTQYF.

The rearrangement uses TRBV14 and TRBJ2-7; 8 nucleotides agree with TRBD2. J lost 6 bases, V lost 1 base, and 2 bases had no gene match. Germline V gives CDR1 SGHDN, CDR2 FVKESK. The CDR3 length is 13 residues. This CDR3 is CASSQVGTSEQYF. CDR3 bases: TGTGCCAGCAGCCAAGTTGGGACTAGCGAGCAGTACTTC.

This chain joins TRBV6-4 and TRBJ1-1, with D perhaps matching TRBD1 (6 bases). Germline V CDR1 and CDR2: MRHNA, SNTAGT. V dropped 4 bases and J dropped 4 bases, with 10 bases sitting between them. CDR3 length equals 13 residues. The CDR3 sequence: CASSAQGGTEAFF. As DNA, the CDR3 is TGTGCCAGCAGTGCACAGGGAGGCACTGAAGCTTTCTTT.